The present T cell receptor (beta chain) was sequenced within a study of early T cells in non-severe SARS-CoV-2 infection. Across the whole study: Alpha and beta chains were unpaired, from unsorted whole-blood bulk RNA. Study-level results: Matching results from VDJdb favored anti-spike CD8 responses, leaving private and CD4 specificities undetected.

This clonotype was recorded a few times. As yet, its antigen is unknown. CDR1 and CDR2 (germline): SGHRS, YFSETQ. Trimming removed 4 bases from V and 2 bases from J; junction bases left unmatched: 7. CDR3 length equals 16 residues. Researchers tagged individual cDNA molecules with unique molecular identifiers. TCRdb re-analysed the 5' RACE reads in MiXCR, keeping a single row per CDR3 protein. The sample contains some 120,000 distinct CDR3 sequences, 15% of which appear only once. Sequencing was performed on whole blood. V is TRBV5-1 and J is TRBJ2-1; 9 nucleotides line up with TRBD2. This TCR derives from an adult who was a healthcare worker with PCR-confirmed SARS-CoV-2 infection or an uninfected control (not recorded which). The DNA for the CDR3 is TGCGCCAGCAGCGGGGATAGCGGGGGTACCTACAATGAGCAGTTCTTC. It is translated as CASSGDSGGTYNEQFF.